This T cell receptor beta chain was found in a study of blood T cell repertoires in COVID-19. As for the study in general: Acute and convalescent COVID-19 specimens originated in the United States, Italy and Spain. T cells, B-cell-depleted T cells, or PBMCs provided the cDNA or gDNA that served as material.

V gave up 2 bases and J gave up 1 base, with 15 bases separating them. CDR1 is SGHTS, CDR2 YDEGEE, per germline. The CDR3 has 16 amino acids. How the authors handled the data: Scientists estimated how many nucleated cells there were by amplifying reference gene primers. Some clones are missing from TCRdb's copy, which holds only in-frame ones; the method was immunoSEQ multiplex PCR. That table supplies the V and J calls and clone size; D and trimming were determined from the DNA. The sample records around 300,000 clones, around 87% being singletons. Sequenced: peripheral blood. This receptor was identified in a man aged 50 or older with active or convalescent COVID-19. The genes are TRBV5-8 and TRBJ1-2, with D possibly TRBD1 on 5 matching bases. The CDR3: CASSFNLRDFNYGYTF. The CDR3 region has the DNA TGTGCCAGCAGCTTTAACCTCAGGGATTTTAACTATGGCTACACCTTC.